The rows below give T cell receptor beta chains drawn from one sample of a study of a mutant IDH1 vaccine in newly diagnosed glioma. Antigens for these TCRs are unknown. TCRdb's table, derived via immunoSEQ multiplex PCR, lists solely in-frame clones and lacks some. The table includes 45,000 to 55,000 clones, around four fifths detected once. Sequenced here: PBMCs, sampled from a glioma patient whose treatment included an IDH1 peptide vaccine. The receptor set was obtained from a man aged 40-50 years with glioma. The CDR3 runs from the conserved cysteine through the conserved F or W. Each record gives: V gene, clone size, D gene, J gene, CDR3 protein, CDR3 DNA. A D gene is named only where the DNA matches it firmly. Not every row has a clone size; where given, it reads once, few, many or a size class.

v_gene: TRBV6-6; abundance: once; d_gene: .; j_gene: TRBJ1-2; CDR3aa: CASSQGHRWSYTF; CDR3nt: TGTGCCAGCTCTCAGGGCCACCGCTGGAGCTACACCTTC
v_gene: TRBV25-1; abundance: .; d_gene: .; j_gene: TRBJ2-5; CDR3aa: CASSEGGRWTSSETQYF; CDR3nt: TGTGCCAGCAGTGAGGGGGGCAGATGGACCTCTTCAGAGACCCAGTACTTC
v_gene: TRBV10-1; abundance: .; d_gene: TRBD1; j_gene: TRBJ1-2; CDR3aa: CASRVLTGGKRNGYTF; CDR3nt: TGCGCCAGCAGGGTCCTGACAGGGGGTAAGAGAAATGGCTACACCTTC
v_gene: TRBV2; abundance: .; d_gene: .; j_gene: TRBJ2-1; CDR3aa: CASTGSFSYNEQFF; CDR3nt: TGTGCCAGCACAGGGTCCTTTTCCTACAATGAGCAGTTCTTC
v_gene: TRBV7-2; abundance: .; d_gene: .; j_gene: TRBJ1-2; CDR3aa: CASSRSATDRYGYTF; CDR3nt: TGTGCCAGCAGCCGCTCCGCGACAGACCGCTATGGCTACACCTTC
v_gene: TRBV5-4; abundance: .; d_gene: TRBD1; j_gene: TRBJ1-2; CDR3aa: CASSLAGDRGLGYTF; CDR3nt: TGTGCCAGCAGCTTGGCCGGGGACAGGGGGCTAGGCTACACCTTC
v_gene: TRBV5-8; abundance: few; d_gene: TRBD1; j_gene: TRBJ2-7; CDR3aa: CASSWTSGGPSYEQYF; CDR3nt: TGTGCCAGCAGCTGGACGTCAGGGGGTCCCTCCTACGAGCAGTACTTC
v_gene: TRBV6-5; abundance: once; d_gene: .; j_gene: TRBJ1-1; CDR3aa: CASRVGGTEAFF; CDR3nt: TGTGCCAGCAGGGTAGGGGGGACTGAAGCTTTCTTT
v_gene: TRBV2; abundance: .; d_gene: .; j_gene: TRBJ2-5; CDR3aa: CASGQETQYF; CDR3nt: TGTGCCAGCGGTCAAGAGACCCAGTACTTC
v_gene: TRBV6-5; abundance: .; d_gene: .; j_gene: TRBJ1-6; CDR3aa: CASSYRPALSPLHF; CDR3nt: TGTGCCAGCAGTTACAGACCCGCTCTTTCACCCCTCCACTTT
v_gene: TRBV19; abundance: once; d_gene: TRBD1; j_gene: TRBJ2-7; CDR3aa: CASRRGGVGYEQYF; CDR3nt: TGTGCCAGTAGGAGAGGGGGCGTCGGGTACGAGCAGTACTTC
v_gene: TRBV6-5; abundance: .; d_gene: .; j_gene: TRBJ1-1; CDR3aa: CASSYSGSTMNTEAFF; CDR3nt: TGTGCCAGCAGTTACTCGGGCAGTACCATGAACACTGAAGCTTTCTTT
v_gene: TRBV6-6; abundance: .; d_gene: .; j_gene: TRBJ2-7; CDR3aa: CASTPGISYEQYF; CDR3nt: TGTGCCAGCACCCCCGGAATCTCCTACGAGCAGTACTTC
v_gene: TRBV5-5; abundance: .; d_gene: TRBD1; j_gene: TRBJ2-5; CDR3aa: CASSLGATGGAETQYF; CDR3nt: TGTGCCAGCAGCTTGGGGGCGACAGGGGGCGCGGAGACCCAGTACTTC
v_gene: TRBV7-8; abundance: .; d_gene: .; j_gene: TRBJ1-5; CDR3aa: CASSFVGLVGNQPQHF; CDR3nt: TGTGCCAGCAGCTTTGTTGGGTTGGTTGGCAATCAGCCCCAGCATTTT
v_gene: TRBV5-1; abundance: .; d_gene: .; j_gene: TRBJ2-3; CDR3aa: CASSLARGATQYF; CDR3nt: TGCGCCAGCAGCTTGGCCAGGGGAGCTACGCAGTATTTT
v_gene: TRBV25-1; abundance: .; d_gene: .; j_gene: TRBJ1-1; CDR3aa: CASSQQGRMNTEAFF; CDR3nt: TGTGCCAGCAGTCAACAGGGACGAATGAACACTGAAGCTTTCTTT
v_gene: TRBV18; abundance: few; d_gene: TRBD1; j_gene: TRBJ2-7; CDR3aa: CASSPDRGSYEQYF; CDR3nt: TGTGCCAGCTCACCCGACAGGGGCTCCTACGAGCAGTACTTC
v_gene: TRBV5-8; abundance: .; d_gene: .; j_gene: TRBJ1-1; CDR3aa: CASSLRVAFF; CDR3nt: TGTGCCAGCAGCTTGCGGGTGGCTTTCTTT
v_gene: TRBV5-1; abundance: .; d_gene: TRBD1; j_gene: TRBJ1-2; CDR3aa: CASSLGGQGGNYGYTF; CDR3nt: TGCGCCAGCAGCTTGGGGGGACAGGGGGGGAACTATGGCTACACCTTC
v_gene: TRBV6-4; abundance: .; d_gene: TRBD2; j_gene: TRBJ2-1; CDR3aa: CASSDSSGGGDEQFF; CDR3nt: TGTGCCAGCAGTGACAGTAGCGGGGGAGGGGATGAGCAGTTCTTC
v_gene: TRBV30; abundance: .; d_gene: .; j_gene: TRBJ1-5; CDR3aa: CAWSVIGRNNQPQHF; CDR3nt: TGTGCCTGGAGTGTAATCGGCAGGAACAATCAGCCCCAGCATTTT
v_gene: TRBV5-1; abundance: .; d_gene: .; j_gene: TRBJ2-6; CDR3aa: CASSLRPGEGGANVLTF; CDR3nt: TGCGCCAGCAGCTTGAGGCCAGGGGAGGGTGGGGCCAACGTCCTGACTTTC
v_gene: TRBV5-8; abundance: .; d_gene: .; j_gene: TRBJ1-2; CDR3aa: CASSLGRPRPYGYTF; CDR3nt: TGTGCCAGCAGCTTGGGAAGGCCACGGCCATATGGCTACACCTTC
v_gene: TRBV30; abundance: few; d_gene: .; j_gene: TRBJ1-2; CDR3aa: CAWSVRLVRGYGYTF; CDR3nt: TGTGCCTGGAGTGTACGGCTGGTCCGGGGCTATGGCTACACCTTC
v_gene: TRBV18; abundance: few; d_gene: .; j_gene: TRBJ1-6; CDR3aa: CASSPPVQGQNSPLHF; CDR3nt: TGTGCCAGCTCACCACCGGTGCAGGGCCAAAATTCACCCCTCCACTTT
v_gene: TRBV5-1; abundance: .; d_gene: .; j_gene: TRBJ1-2; CDR3aa: CASSGGLTANYGYTF; CDR3nt: TGCGCCAGCAGCGGGGGACTGACAGCTAACTATGGCTACACCTTC
v_gene: TRBV15; abundance: .; d_gene: .; j_gene: TRBJ2-5; CDR3aa: CATSRLSVETQYF; CDR3nt: TGTGCCACCAGCAGGCTGTCTGTAGAGACCCAGTACTTC
v_gene: TRBV7-9; abundance: few; d_gene: .; j_gene: TRBJ1-1; CDR3aa: CASSPGGVNTEAFF; CDR3nt: TGTGCCAGCAGCCCGGGGGGGGTAAACACTGAAGCTTTCTTT
v_gene: TRBV7-6; abundance: once; d_gene: TRBD2; j_gene: TRBJ2-7; CDR3aa: CASSALGGGGAAVEQYF; CDR3nt: TGTGCCAGCAGCGCCTTGGGTGGCGGGGGGGCCGCGGTTGAGCAGTACTTC
v_gene: TRBV7-9; abundance: .; d_gene: TRBD1; j_gene: TRBJ1-4; CDR3aa: CASSSGQGFNEKLFF; CDR3nt: TGTGCCAGCAGCTCGGGACAGGGCTTTAATGAAAAACTGTTTTTT
v_gene: TRBV4-1; abundance: .; d_gene: .; j_gene: TRBJ1-6; CDR3aa: CASSQDQLDYNSPLHF; CDR3nt: TGCGCCAGCAGCCAAGATCAGTTGGATTATAATTCACCCCTCCACTTT
v_gene: TRBV4-2; abundance: .; d_gene: .; j_gene: TRBJ2-7; CDR3aa: CASSREQGYEQYF; CDR3nt: TGTGCCAGCAGCCGTGAGCAGGGTTACGAGCAGTACTTC
v_gene: TRBV7-2; abundance: .; d_gene: .; j_gene: TRBJ2-7; CDR3aa: CASSPRGSFYEQYF; CDR3nt: TGTGCCAGCAGCCCCCGGGGTAGCTTCTACGAGCAGTACTTC
v_gene: TRBV27; abundance: .; d_gene: .; j_gene: TRBJ1-5; CDR3aa: CASRPWKDFHQPQHF; CDR3nt: TGTGCCAGCAGACCCTGGAAGGATTTTCATCAGCCCCAGCATTTT
v_gene: TRBV5-1; abundance: .; d_gene: TRBD1; j_gene: TRBJ1-1; CDR3aa: CASRVTGANTEAFF; CDR3nt: TGCGCCAGCAGGGTGACAGGGGCGAACACTGAAGCTTTCTTT
v_gene: TRBV6-1; abundance: once; d_gene: TRBD1; j_gene: TRBJ2-2; CDR3aa: CASSELYGTGTGELFF; CDR3nt: TGTGCCAGCAGTGAATTGTATGGGACAGGAACCGGGGAGCTGTTTTTT
v_gene: TRBV7-7; abundance: few; d_gene: .; j_gene: TRBJ1-1; CDR3aa: CASSLDRNTEAFF; CDR3nt: TGTGCCAGCAGCCTTGACAGAAACACTGAAGCTTTCTTT
v_gene: TRBV10-2; abundance: .; d_gene: TRBD1; j_gene: TRBJ2-1; CDR3aa: CASRGGQGNNEQFF; CDR3nt: TGCGCCAGCAGGGGGGGACAGGGGAACAATGAGCAGTTCTTC
v_gene: TRBV7-2; abundance: once; d_gene: TRBD1; j_gene: TRBJ1-2; CDR3aa: CASSYRQGMNYGYTF; CDR3nt: TGTGCCAGCAGCTACCGACAGGGTATGAACTATGGCTACACCTTC